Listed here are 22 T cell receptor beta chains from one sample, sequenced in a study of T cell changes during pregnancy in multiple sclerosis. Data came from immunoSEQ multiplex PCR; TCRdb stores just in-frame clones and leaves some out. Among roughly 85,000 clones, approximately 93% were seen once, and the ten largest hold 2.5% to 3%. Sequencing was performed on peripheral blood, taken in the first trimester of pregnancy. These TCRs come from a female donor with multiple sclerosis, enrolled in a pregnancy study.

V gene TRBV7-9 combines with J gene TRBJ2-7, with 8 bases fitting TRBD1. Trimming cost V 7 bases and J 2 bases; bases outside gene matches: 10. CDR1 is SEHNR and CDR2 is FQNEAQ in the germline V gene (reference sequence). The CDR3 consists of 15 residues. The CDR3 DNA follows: TGTGCCAGCAACTCTCCTGGACAGGGCACCTACGAGCAGTACTTC. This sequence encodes CASNSPGQGTYEQYF.

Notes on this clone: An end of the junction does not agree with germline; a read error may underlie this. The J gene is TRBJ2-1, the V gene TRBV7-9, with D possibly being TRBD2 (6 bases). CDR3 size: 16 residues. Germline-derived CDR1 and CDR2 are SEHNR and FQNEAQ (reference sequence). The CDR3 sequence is CASTLYGGTTYNEQFF. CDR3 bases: TGTGCCAGCACCTTATATGGGGGGACCACCTACAATGAGCAGTTCTTC.

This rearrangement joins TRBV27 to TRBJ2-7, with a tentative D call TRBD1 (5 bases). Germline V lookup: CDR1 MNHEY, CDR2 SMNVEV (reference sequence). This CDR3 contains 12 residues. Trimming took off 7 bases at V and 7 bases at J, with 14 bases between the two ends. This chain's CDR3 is CASTSYSGEQYF. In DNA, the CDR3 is TGTGCCAGCACCTCCTACTCAGGGGAGCAGTACTTC.

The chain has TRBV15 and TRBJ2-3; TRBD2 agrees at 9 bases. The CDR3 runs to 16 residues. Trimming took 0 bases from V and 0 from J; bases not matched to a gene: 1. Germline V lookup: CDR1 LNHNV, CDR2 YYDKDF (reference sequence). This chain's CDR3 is CATSRDAGGSTDTQYF. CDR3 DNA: TGTGCCACCAGCAGAGATGCGGGGGGGAGCACAGATACGCAGTATTTT.

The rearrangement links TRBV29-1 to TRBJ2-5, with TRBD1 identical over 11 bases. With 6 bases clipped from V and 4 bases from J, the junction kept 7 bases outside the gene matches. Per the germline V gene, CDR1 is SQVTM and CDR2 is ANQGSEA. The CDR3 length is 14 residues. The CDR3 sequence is CSVAKGQGGETQYF. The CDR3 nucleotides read TGCAGCGTCGCCAAGGGACAGGGGGGAGAGACCCAGTACTTC.

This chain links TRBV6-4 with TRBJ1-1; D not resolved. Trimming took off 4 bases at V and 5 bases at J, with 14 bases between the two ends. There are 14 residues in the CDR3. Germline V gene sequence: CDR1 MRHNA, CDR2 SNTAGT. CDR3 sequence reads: CASSGPGMRTEAFF. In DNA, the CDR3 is TGTGCCAGCAGTGGCCCGGGGATGAGGACTGAAGCTTTCTTT.

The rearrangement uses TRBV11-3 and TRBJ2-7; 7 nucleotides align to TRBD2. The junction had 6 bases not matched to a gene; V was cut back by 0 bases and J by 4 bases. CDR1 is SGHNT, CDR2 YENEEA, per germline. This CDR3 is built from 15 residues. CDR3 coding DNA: TGTGCCAGCAGCTTAGAGGCGGGGGAGGCTTACGAGCAGTACTTC. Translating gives CASSLEAGEAYEQYF.

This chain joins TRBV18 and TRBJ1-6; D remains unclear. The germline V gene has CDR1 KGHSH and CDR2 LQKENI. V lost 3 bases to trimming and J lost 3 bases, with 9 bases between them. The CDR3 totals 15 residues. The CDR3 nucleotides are TGTGCCAGCTCACCGCGGGAAGTCTATAATTCACCCCTCCACTTT. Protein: CASSPREVYNSPLHF.

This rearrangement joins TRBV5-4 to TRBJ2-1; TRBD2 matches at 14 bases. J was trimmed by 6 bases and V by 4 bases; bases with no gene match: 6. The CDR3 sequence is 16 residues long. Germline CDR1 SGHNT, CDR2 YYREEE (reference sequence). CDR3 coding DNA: TGTGCCAGCAGCCGAGGACTAGCGGGAGGAATCAATGAGCAGTTCTTC. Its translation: CASSRGLAGGINEQFF.

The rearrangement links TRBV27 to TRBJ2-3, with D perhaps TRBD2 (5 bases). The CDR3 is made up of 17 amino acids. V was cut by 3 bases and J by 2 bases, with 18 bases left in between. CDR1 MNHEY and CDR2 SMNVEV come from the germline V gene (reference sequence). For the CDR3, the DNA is TGTGCCAGCAGTTTTCCCGCCCTCGCCGGGGTCACAGATACGCAGTATTTT. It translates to CASSFPALAGVTDTQYF.

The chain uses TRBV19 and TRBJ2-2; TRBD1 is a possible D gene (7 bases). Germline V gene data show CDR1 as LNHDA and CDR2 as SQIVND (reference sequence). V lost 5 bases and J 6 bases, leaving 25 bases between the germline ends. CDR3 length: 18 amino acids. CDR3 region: CASSPYGGGGGTAGELFF. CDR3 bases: TGTGCCAGTAGTCCATATGGAGGAGGGGGCGGTACGGCCGGGGAGCTGTTTTTT.

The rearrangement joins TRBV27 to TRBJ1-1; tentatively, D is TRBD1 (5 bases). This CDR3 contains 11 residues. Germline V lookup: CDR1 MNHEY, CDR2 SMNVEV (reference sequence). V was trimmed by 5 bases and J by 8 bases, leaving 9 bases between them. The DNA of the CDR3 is TGTGCCAGCAGTAGGGGAAACGAAGCTTTCTTT. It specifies CASSRGNEAFF.

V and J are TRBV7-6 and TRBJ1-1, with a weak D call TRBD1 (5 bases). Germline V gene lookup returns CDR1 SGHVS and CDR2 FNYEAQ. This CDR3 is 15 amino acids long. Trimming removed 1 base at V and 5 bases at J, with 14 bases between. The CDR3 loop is CASSLEGLWGTEAFF. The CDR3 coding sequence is TGTGCCAGCAGCTTAGAGGGACTGTGGGGGACTGAAGCTTTCTTT.

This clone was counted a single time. CDR3 amino acids: CASSLAIGGRGNEQFF. The CDR3, as DNA: TGTGCCAGCAGCTTAGCAATAGGCGGGCGCGGCAATGAGCAGTTCTTC. The V call is TRBV7-2, the J call TRBJ2-1; possible D gene TRBD2, 5 bases. Germline V lookup: CDR1 SGHTA, CDR2 FQGNSA. The CDR3 runs to 16 residues. Trimming removed 0 bases at V and 6 bases at J, with 15 bases between.

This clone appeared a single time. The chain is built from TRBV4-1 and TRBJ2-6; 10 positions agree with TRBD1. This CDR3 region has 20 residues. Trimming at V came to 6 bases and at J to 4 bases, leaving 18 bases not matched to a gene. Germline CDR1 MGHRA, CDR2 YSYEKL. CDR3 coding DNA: TGCGCCAGCAGGGCTAGGTACAGAGGGACAGGGGATGCCGGGGCCAACGTCCTGACTTTC. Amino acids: CASRARYRGTGDAGANVLTF.

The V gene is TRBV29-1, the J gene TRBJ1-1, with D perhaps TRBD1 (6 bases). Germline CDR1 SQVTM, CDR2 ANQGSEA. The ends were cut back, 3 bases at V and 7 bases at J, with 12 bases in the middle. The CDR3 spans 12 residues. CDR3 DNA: TGCAGCGTTGATCGGACAGATCTTGAAGCTTTCTTT. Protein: CSVDRTDLEAFF.

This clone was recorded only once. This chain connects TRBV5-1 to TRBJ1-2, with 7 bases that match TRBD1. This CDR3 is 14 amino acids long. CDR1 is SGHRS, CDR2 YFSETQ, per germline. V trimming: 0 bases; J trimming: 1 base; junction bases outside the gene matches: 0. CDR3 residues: CASSLGDSNYGYTF. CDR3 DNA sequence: TGCGCCAGCAGCTTGGGGGACAGTAACTATGGCTACACCTTC.

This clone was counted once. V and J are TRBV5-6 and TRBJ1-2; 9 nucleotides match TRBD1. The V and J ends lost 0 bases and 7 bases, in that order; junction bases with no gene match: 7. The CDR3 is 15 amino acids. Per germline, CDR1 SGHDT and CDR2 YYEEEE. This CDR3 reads CASSLAPGTGFGYTF. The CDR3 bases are TGTGCCAGCAGCTTGGCCCCCGGGACAGGGTTTGGCTACACCTTC.

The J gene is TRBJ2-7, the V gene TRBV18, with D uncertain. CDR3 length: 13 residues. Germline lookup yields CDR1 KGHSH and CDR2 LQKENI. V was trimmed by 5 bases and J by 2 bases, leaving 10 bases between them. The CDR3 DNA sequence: TGTGCCAGCTCAGAACAGCTCACCTACGAGCAGTACTTC. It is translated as CASSEQLTYEQYF. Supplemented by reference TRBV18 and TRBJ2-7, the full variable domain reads NAGVMQNPRHLVRRRGQEARLRCSPMKGHSHVYWYRQLPEEGLKFMVYLQKENIIDESGMPKERFSAEFPKEGPSILRIQQVVRGDSAAYFCASSEQLTYEQYFGPGTRLTVT.

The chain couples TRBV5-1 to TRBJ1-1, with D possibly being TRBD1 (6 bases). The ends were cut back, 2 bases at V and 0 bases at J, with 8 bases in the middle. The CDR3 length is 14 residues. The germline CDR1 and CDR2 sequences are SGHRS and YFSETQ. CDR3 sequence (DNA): TGCGCCAGCAGCTTAGAGGGGGTGAACACTGAAGCTTTCTTT. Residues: CASSLEGVNTEAFF.

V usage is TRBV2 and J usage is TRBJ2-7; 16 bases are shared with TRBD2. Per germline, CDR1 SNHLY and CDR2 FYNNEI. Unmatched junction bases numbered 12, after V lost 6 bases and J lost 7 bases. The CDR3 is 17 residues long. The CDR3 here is CASRSVGTSGRAWEQYF. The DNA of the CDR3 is TGTGCCAGCAGGAGTGTAGGGACTAGCGGGAGGGCCTGGGAGCAGTACTTC.

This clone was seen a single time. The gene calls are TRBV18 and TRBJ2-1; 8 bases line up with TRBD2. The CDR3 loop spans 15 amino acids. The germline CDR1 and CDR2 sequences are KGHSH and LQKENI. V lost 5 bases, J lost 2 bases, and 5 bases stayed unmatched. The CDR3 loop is CASSGSGGAYNEQFF. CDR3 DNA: TGTGCCAGCTCAGGATCCGGGGGGGCCTACAATGAGCAGTTCTTC.